These T cell receptor beta chains were read from a single sample in a study of T cells expressing NK-cell markers. For each CDR3 protein, TCRdb gives one entry from its re-call of the 5' RACE reads, without DNA. Its clone listing holds some 500,000 distinct CDR3 sequences. The sample taken for sequencing was blood T cells: a sorted CD56 or NKG2C T cell subset, CD4+ or CD8+ T cells, or bulk PBMC T cells (not recorded which). The receptors here all came from a woman aged 45-65 years in good health. Each CDR3 is given with its conserved first and last residue.

V	J	length	CDR3
TRBV5-1	TRBJ1-2	14	CASSLVEEGFGYTF
TRBV5-1	TRBJ2-2	15	CASSLDGRNTGELFF
TRBV3-1	TRBJ2-5	16	CASSPEGLADQETQYF
TRBV7-6	TRBJ1-2	14	CASSFISGGGGYTF
TRBV5-1	TRBJ1-3	14	CASRLEGTGNTIYF
TRBV7-9	TRBJ2-7	15	CASSPRADRTYEQYF
TRBV12-3/TRBV12-4	TRBJ2-7	14	CASSAGTGGNEQYF
TRBV27	TRBJ2-3	18	CASSSLLTTGYWADTQYF
TRBV24-1	TRBJ2-2	14	CATSVELPPGELFF
TRBV12-3/TRBV12-4	TRBJ1-1	12	CASSPSGDRAFF
TRBV29-1	TRBJ1-1	16	CSVEDPGTPMNTEAFF
TRBV5-1	TRBJ2-7	15	CASSLDGTGGSEQYF
TRBV6-6	TRBJ1-2	13	CASSLEGADGYTF
TRBV25-1	TRBJ1-2	14	CASKDNVYRYGYTF
TRBV12-3/TRBV12-4	TRBJ2-2	16	CASTHKGGAGTGELFF
TRBV24-1	TRBJ1-1	15	CATRGFTGKNTEAFF
TRBV27	TRBJ2-3	15	CASSSSGRSTDTQYF
TRBV15	TRBJ2-1	16	CATLKTSGRGRNEQFF
TRBV3-1	TRBJ2-6	14	CASSSTGGSNVLTF
TRBV12-3/TRBV12-4	TRBJ1-6	14	CASSWGGLNSPLHF
TRBV27	TRBJ2-2	16	CASKTTGTGHTGELFF
TRBV2	TRBJ1-3	16	CASSEVGVSSGNTIYF
TRBV20-1	TRBJ2-7	13	CSARSGRRYEQYF
TRBV6-2/TRBV6-3	TRBJ1-5	16	CASSRRDRGRDQPQHF
TRBV6-8	TRBJ2-7	16	CASTQRGDPSSYEQYF
TRBV7-9	TRBJ1-1	12	CASSPAGTEAFF
TRBV12-3/TRBV12-4	TRBJ2-3	14	CASKFTERTDTQYF
TRBV7-6	TRBJ1-1	13	CASSALINTEAFF
TRBV4-1	TRBJ2-5	16	CASSQDKAGVGETQYF
TRBV15	TRBJ2-7	15	CATSRAGGSSYEQYF
TRBV7-6	TRBJ1-1	13	CASSNPGQAEAFF
TRBV29-1	TRBJ2-1	15	CSVAIGSGQNNEQFF
TRBV20-1	TRBJ1-2	12	CSAPTGYQGYTF
TRBV6-1	TRBJ1-1	17	CASDPGTGGSLGTEAFF
TRBV5-1	TRBJ2-7	16	CASSFPSGREGNKQYF
TRBV5-1	TRBJ2-7	15	CASTTRDSDTYEQYF
TRBV14	TRBJ1-5	13	CASSGGLDQPQHF
TRBV29-1	TRBJ2-5	12	CSVGSFEETQYF
TRBV14	TRBJ2-7	13	CASNAGLTYEQYF
TRBV7-2	TRBJ1-2	16	CASSFPAGGNIYGYTF
TRBV29-1	TRBJ2-3	15	CTLERGAGGGDTQYF
TRBV7-8	TRBJ1-1	16	CASSQVPGHVNTEAFF